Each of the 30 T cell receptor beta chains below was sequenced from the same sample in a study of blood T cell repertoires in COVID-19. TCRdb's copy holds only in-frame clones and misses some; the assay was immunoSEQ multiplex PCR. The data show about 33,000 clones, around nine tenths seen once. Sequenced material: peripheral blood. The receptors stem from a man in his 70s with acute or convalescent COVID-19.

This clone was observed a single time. The CDR3 DNA is TGCGCCAGCAGCTTGAACGGTGAGCAGTTCTTC. This translates into CASSLNGEQFF. The chain carries TRBV5-1 and TRBJ2-1; D remains ambiguous. V was shortened by 1 base and J by 9 bases, with 5 bases between the two germline ends. The CDR3 is 11 amino acids. CDR1 is SGHRS, CDR2 YFSETQ, per germline. The full variable domain, rest sourced from reference TRBV5-1 and TRBJ2-1, is KAGVTQTPRYLIKTRGQQVTLSCSPISGHRSVSWYQQTPGQGLQFLFEYFSETQRNKGNFPGRFSGRQFSNSRSEMNVSTLELGDSALYLCASSLNGEQFFGPGTRLTVL.

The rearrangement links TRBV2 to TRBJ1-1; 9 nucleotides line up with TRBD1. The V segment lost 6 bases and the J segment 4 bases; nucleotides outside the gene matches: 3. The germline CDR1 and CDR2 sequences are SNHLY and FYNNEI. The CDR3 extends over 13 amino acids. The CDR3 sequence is CASREDRGTEAFF. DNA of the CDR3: TGTGCCAGCAGAGAGGACAGGGGCACTGAAGCTTTCTTT.

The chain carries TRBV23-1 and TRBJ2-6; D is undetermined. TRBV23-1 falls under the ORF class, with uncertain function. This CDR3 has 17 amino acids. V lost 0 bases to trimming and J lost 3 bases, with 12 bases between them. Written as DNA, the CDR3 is TGCGCCAGCAGTCAATCCGCCACCGGGTTTGGGGCCAACGTCCTGACTTTC. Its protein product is CASSQSATGFGANVLTF.

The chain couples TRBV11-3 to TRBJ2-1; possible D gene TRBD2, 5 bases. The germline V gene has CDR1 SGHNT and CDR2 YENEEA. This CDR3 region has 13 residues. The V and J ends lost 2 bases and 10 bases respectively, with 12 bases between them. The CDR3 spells CASSLLSGSEQFF. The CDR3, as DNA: TGTGCCAGCAGCTTATTAAGCGGTTCCGAGCAGTTCTTC.

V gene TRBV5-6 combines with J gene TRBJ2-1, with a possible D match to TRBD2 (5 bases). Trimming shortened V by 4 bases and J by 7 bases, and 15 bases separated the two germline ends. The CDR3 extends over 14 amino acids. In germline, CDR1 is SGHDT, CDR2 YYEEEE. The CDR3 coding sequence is TGTGCCAGCAGCCGGGAACGGGCCCTAAATGAGCAGTTCTTC. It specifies CASSRERALNEQFF.

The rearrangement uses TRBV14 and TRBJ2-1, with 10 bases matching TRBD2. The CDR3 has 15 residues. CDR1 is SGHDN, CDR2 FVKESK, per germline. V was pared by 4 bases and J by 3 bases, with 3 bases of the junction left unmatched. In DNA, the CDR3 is TGTGCCAGCAGCCCAACTAGCGGGAACTACAATGAGCAGTTCTTC. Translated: CASSPTSGNYNEQFF.

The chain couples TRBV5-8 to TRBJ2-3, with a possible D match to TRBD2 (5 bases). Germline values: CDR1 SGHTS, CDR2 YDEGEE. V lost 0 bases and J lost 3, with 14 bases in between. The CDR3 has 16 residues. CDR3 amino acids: CASSLVVGLGTDTQYF. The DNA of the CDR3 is TGTGCCAGCAGCTTGGTAGTCGGACTGGGGACAGATACGCAGTATTTT.

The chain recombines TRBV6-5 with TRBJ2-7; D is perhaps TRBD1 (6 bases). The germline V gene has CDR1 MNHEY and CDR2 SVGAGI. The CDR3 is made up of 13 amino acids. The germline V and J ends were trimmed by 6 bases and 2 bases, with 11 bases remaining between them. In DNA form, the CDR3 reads TGTGCCAGCAGCGAGACAGGAGCCTACGAGCAGTACTTC. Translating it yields CASSETGAYEQYF.

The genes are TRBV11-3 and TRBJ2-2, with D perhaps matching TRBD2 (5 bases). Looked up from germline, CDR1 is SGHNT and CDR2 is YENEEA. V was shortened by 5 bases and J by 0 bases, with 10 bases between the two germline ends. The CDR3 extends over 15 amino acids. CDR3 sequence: CASSQTGTNTGELFF. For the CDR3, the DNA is TGTGCCAGCAGCCAGACGGGAACGAACACCGGGGAGCTGTTTTTT. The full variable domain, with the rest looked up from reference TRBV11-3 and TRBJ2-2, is EAGVVQSPRYKIIEKKQPVAFWCNPISGHNTLYWYLQNLGQGPELLIRYENEEAVDDSQLPKDRFSAERLKGVDSTLKIQPAELGDSAVYLCASSQTGTNTGELFFGEGSRLTVL.

The CDR3 is CASSLELPGYNEQFF. CDR3 bases: TGCGCCAGCAGCTTGGAACTTCCGGGGTACAATGAGCAGTTCTTC. J is TRBJ2-1 and V is TRBV5-1; weak D call: TRBD2 (5 bases). The germline V and J ends were trimmed by 0 bases and 4 bases, with 11 bases remaining between them. The germline gives CDR1 SGHRS, CDR2 YFSETQ. The CDR3 is 15 amino acids. Using reference TRBV5-1 and TRBJ2-1 for the parts outside the CDR3, the full variable domain is KAGVTQTPRYLIKTRGQQVTLSCSPISGHRSVSWYQQTPGQGLQFLFEYFSETQRNKGNFPGRFSGRQFSNSRSEMNVSTLELGDSALYLCASSLELPGYNEQFFGPGTRLTVL.

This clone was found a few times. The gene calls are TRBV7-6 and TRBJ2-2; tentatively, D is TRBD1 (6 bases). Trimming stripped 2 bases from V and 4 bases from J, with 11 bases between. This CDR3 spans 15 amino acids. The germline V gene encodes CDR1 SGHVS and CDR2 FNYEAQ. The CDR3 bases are TGTGCCAGCAGCTTATCGGACAGTTTCACCGGGGAGCTGTTTTTT. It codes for CASSLSDSFTGELFF.

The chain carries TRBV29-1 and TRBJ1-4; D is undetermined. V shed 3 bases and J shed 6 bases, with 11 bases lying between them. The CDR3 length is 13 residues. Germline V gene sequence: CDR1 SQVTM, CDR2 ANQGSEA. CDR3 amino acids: CSVEEGADEKLFF. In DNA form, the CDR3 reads TGCAGCGTTGAGGAGGGCGCGGATGAAAAACTGTTTTTT.

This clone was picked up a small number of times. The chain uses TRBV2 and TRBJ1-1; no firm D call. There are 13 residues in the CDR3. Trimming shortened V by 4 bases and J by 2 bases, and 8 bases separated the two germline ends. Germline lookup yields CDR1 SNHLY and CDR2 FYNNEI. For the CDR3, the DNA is TGTGCCAGCAGTGTTGAGGGAAACACTGAAGCTTTCTTT. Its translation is CASSVEGNTEAFF.

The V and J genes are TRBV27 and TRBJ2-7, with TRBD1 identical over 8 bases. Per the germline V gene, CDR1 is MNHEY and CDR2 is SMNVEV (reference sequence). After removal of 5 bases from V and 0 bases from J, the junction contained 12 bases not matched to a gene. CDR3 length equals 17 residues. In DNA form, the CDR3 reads TGTGCCAGCAGTACAACCCCGGACAGGGTGGGCTCCTACGAGCAGTACTTC. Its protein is CASSTTPDRVGSYEQYF.

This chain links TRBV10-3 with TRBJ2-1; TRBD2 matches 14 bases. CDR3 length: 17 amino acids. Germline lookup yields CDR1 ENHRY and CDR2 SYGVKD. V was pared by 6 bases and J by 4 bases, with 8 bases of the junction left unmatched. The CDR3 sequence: CAIRGTSGSRGYNEQFF. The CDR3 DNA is TGTGCCATCAGAGGGACTAGCGGGAGTAGGGGATACAATGAGCAGTTCTTC.

Here the CDR3 reads CAIRGDREGHEQYF. Written as DNA, the CDR3 is TGTGCCATCAGGGGGGACAGGGAGGGGCACGAGCAGTACTTC. The chain uses TRBV10-3 and TRBJ2-7; 9 bases align to TRBD1. V lost 6 bases to trimming and J lost 5 bases; unmatched junction nucleotides: 8. In germline, CDR1 is ENHRY, CDR2 SYGVKD. The CDR3 is 14 amino acids.

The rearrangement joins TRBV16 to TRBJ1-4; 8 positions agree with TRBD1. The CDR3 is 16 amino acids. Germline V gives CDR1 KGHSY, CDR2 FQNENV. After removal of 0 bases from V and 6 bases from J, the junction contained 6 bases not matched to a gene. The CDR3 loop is CASSQSDRGGDEKLFF. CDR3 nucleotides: TGTGCCAGCAGCCAATCAGACAGGGGAGGAGATGAAAAACTGTTTTTT. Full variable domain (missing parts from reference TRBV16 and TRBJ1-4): GEEVAQTPKHLVRGEGQKAKLYCAPIKGHSYVFWYQQVLKNEFKFLISFQNENVFDETGMPKERFSAKCLPNSPCSLEIQATKLEDSAVYFCASSQSDRGGDEKLFFGSGTQLSVL.

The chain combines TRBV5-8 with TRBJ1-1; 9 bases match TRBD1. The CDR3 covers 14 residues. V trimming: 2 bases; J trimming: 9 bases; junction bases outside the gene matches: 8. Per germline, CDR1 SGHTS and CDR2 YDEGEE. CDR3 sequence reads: CASSLGDRESKAFF. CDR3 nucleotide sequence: TGTGCCAGCAGCTTAGGGGACAGGGAGTCCAAAGCTTTCTTT.

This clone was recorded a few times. CDR3 nucleotides: TGTGCCAGCAGCCCAGCAGCCAGCGGATACAATGAGCAGTTCTTC. Translation: CASSPAASGYNEQFF. The V call is TRBV7-3, the J call TRBJ2-1; TRBD2 might be the D (5 bases). The germline V gene has CDR1 SGHTA and CDR2 FQGTGA. Trimming took 5 bases from V and 4 from J, leaving 15 bases between them. This CDR3 is built from 15 residues. The full variable domain, completed using reference TRBV7-3 and TRBJ2-1, is GAGVSQTPSNKVTEKGKYVELRCDPISGHTALYWYRQSLGQGPEFLIYFQGTGAADDSGLPNDRFFAVRPEGSVSTLKIQRTERGDSAVYLCASSPAASGYNEQFFGPGTRLTVL.

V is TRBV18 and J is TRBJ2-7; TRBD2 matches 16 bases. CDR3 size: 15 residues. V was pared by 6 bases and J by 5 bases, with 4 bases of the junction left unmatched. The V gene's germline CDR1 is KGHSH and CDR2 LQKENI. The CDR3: CASSGTSGRVNEQYF. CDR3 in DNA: TGTGCCAGCTCCGGGACTAGCGGGAGGGTAAACGAGCAGTACTTC.

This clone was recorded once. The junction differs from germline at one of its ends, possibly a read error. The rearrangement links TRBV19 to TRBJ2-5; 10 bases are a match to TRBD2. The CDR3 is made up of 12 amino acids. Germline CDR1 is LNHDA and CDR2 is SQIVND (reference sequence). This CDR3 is CASQGLAGVPDF. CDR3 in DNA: TGTGCCAGTCAAGGGCTAGCGGGGGTTCCCGACTTC.

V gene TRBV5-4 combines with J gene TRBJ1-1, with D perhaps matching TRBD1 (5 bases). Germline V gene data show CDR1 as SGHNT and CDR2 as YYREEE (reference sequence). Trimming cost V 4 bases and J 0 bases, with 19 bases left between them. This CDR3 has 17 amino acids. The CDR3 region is CASSPGGGNLMNTEAFF. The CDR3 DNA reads TGTGCCAGCAGCCCCGGGGGGGGAAATCTTATGAACACTGAAGCTTTCTTT. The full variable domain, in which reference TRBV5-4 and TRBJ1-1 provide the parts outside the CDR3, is ETGVTQSPTHLIKTRGQQVTLRCSSQSGHNTVSWYQQALGQGPQFIFQYYREEENGRGNFPPRFSGLQFPNYSSELNVNALELDDSALYLCASSPGGGNLMNTEAFFGQGTRLTVV.

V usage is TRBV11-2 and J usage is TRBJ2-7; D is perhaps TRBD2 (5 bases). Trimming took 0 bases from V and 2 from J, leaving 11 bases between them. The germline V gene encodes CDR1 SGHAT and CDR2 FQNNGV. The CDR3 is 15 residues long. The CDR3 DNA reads TGTGCCAGCAGCTTAGACGGCGGGCCCCCCTACGAGCAGTACTTC. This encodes CASSLDGGPPYEQYF.

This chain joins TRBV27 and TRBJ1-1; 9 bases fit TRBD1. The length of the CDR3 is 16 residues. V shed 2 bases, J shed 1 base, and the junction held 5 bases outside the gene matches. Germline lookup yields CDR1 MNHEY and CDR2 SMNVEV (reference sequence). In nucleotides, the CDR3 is TGTGCCAGCAGTTTAAGTGGACAGGGGACGAACACTGAAGCTTTCTTT. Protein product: CASSLSGQGTNTEAFF.

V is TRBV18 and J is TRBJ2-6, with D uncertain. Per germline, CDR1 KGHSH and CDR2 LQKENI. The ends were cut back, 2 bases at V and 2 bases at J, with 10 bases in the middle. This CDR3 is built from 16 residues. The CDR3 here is CASSPSFATGANVLTF. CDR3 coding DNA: TGTGCCAGCTCACCAAGTTTTGCGACTGGGGCCAACGTCCTGACTTTC.

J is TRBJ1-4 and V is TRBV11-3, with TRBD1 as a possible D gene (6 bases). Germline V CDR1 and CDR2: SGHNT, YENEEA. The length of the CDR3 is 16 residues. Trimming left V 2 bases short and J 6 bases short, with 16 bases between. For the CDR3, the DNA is TGTGCCAGCAGCTTATGGGGTGGACAGCCTGATGAAAAACTGTTTTTT. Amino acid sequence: CASSLWGGQPDEKLFF.

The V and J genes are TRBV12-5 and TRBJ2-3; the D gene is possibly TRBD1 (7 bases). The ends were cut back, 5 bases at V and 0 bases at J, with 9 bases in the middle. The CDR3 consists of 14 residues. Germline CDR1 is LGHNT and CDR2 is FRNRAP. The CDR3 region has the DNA TGTGCTAGTGGTGCAGGGGGGAGCACAGATACGCAGTATTTT. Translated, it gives CASGAGGSTDTQYF.

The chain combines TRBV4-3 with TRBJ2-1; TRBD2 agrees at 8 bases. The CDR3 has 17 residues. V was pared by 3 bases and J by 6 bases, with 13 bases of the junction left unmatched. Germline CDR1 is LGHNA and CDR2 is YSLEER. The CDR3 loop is CASSHTLAAPSLNEQFF. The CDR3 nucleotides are TGCGCCAGCAGCCATACACTAGCGGCCCCCTCCCTCAATGAGCAGTTCTTC.

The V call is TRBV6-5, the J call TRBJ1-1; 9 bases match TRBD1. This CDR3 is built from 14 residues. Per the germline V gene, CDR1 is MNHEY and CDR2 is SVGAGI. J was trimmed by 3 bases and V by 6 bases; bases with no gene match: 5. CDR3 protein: CASRDRGGDTEAFF. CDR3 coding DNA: TGTGCCAGCAGGGACAGGGGTGGGGACACTGAAGCTTTCTTT.

CDR3 nucleotide sequence: TGTGCCAGCAGTTACGCGGCAGGGGATGACGAGCAGTACTTC. Translating gives CASSYAAGDDEQYF. The chain carries TRBV6-2 or TRBV6-3 and TRBJ2-7, with D tentatively TRBD1 (6 bases). The CDR3 sequence is 14 residues long. V was pared by 2 bases and J by 5 bases, with 13 bases between. Germline CDR1 reads MNHEY; CDR2 reads SVGEGT.